A single sample gave rise to the 12 T cell receptor beta chains below, sequenced in a study of blood T cell repertoires in COVID-19. Here immunoSEQ multiplex PCR was the method, and the copy in TCRdb shows in-frame clones only, minus some. In the table there are 40,000 to 50,000 clones, more than 75% of which are singletons. The sample taken for sequencing was peripheral blood. The receptors shown here come from a man aged 45 to 65 with active COVID-19.

The V call is TRBV6-5, the J call TRBJ2-7; 7 positions match TRBD1. Germline V gene sequence: CDR1 MNHEY, CDR2 SVGAGI. V shed 6 bases, J shed 0 bases, and the junction held 5 bases outside the gene matches. The CDR3 runs to 14 residues. CDR3: CASRGTASSYEQYF. The CDR3 DNA reads TGTGCCAGCAGGGGGACAGCGAGCTCCTACGAGCAGTACTTC.

The chain links TRBV5-1 to TRBJ2-2, with 10 bases matching TRBD2. In germline, CDR1 is SGHRS, CDR2 YFSETQ. The CDR3 consists of 16 residues. V was pared by 1 base and J by 5 bases, with 5 bases of the junction left unmatched. For the CDR3, the DNA is TGCGCCAGCAGCTTGACTAGCGGGGCCTTAACCGGGGAGCTGTTTTTT. It codes for CASSLTSGALTGELFF.

This clone has only one observation. This chain uses TRBV12-5 with TRBJ1-1; 9 bases map to TRBD1. The J segment lost 10 bases and the V segment lost 5 bases, leaving 17 bases of the junction unmatched. Germline V CDR1 and CDR2: LGHNT, FRNRAP. The CDR3 sequence is 16 residues long. CDR3 protein: CASGALTGGNPQVAFF. CDR3 nucleotides: TGTGCTAGTGGTGCCCTGACAGGGGGAAACCCTCAAGTAGCTTTCTTT.

This clone was observed once. The chain has TRBV29-1 and TRBJ2-3; 9 bases fit TRBD1. CDR1 is SQVTM, CDR2 ANQGSEA, per germline. There are 15 residues in the CDR3. V dropped 1 base and J dropped 1; count of bases not matched to a gene: 3. CDR3 sequence reads: CSVEGQGVGTDTQYF. The CDR3 region has the DNA TGCAGCGTTGAAGGACAGGGGGTCGGCACAGATACGCAGTATTTT.

This clone is medium-sized in the sample. The rearrangement links TRBV7-9 to TRBJ1-2, with TRBD1 matching over 10 bases. Per the germline V gene, CDR1 is SEHNR and CDR2 is FQNEAQ (reference sequence). Germline trimming cut 3 bases from V and 5 bases from J; bases unmatched to any gene: 6. CDR3 size: 15 residues. The CDR3 spells CASSLWGTGVYGYTF. CDR3 DNA: TGTGCCAGCAGCTTGTGGGGGACAGGGGTGTATGGCTACACCTTC.

The chain has TRBV4-3 and TRBJ2-2, with D possibly TRBD1 on 6 matching bases. The CDR3 has 16 amino acids. V lost 4 bases, J lost 2 bases, and 14 bases lay in between. CDR1 is LGHNA and CDR2 is YSLEER in the germline V gene. The DNA of the CDR3 is TGCGCCAGCAGCCGGGATAGGGACACTAACACCGGGGAGCTGTTTTTT. Encoded protein: CASSRDRDTNTGELFF.

The CDR3: CASSLRETGGTEAFF. In DNA form, the CDR3 reads TGTGCCAGCAGCTTAAGAGAGACAGGGGGGACTGAAGCTTTCTTT. The V call is TRBV7-6, the J call TRBJ1-1; 9 nucleotides align to TRBD1. Germline V lookup: CDR1 SGHVS, CDR2 FNYEAQ. The V segment lost 2 bases and the J segment 5 bases; nucleotides outside the gene matches: 6. The CDR3 runs 15 residues.

This clone has just one count. V gene TRBV6-6 combines with J gene TRBJ1-5, with 7 positions matching TRBD1. The CDR3 has 15 residues. Germline V CDR1 and CDR2: MNHNY, SVGAGI (reference sequence). V was pared by 5 bases and J by 7 bases, with 11 bases of the junction left unmatched. DNA of the CDR3: TGTGCCAGCAGTACAGGGGCCTGGGCAGAGCAGCCCCAGCATTTT. Amino acid sequence: CASSTGAWAEQPQHF.

This chain connects TRBV5-1 to TRBJ1-2; 8 bases are shared with TRBD1. Germline CDR1 reads SGHRS; CDR2 reads YFSETQ. The CDR3 contains 15 residues. V was pared by 4 bases and J by 0 bases, with 5 bases of the junction left unmatched. As DNA, the CDR3 is TGCGCCAGCAGCATCGGACAGGGTCCTAACTATGGCTACACCTTC. Protein sequence: CASSIGQGPNYGYTF. The full variable domain, completed using reference TRBV5-1 and TRBJ1-2, is KAGVTQTPRYLIKTRGQQVTLSCSPISGHRSVSWYQQTPGQGLQFLFEYFSETQRNKGNFPGRFSGRQFSNSRSEMNVSTLELGDSALYLCASSIGQGPNYGYTFGSGTRLTVV.

The chain links TRBV28 to TRBJ2-7, with 11 bases lining up with TRBD2. The germline V gene encodes CDR1 MDHEN and CDR2 SYDVKM. This CDR3 comprises 15 residues. V lost 5 bases to trimming and J lost 0 bases; unmatched junction nucleotides: 3. CDR3 sequence (DNA): TGTGCCAGCAGTCCCGGGACTAGCGGCTCCTACGAGCAGTACTTC. This gives the protein CASSPGTSGSYEQYF. Supplemented by reference TRBV28 and TRBJ2-7, the full variable domain reads DVKVTQSSRYLVKRTGEKVFLECVQDMDHENMFWYRQDPGLGLRLIYFSYDVKMKEKGDIPEGYSVSREKKERFSLILESASTNQTSMYLCASSPGTSGSYEQYFGPGTRLTVT.

V gene TRBV9 combines with J gene TRBJ2-1, with TRBD2 as a possible D gene (6 bases). This CDR3 comprises 15 residues. Germline CDR1 reads SGDLS; CDR2 reads YYNGEE. V was shortened by 0 bases and J by 0 bases, with 7 bases between the two germline ends. DNA of the CDR3: TGTGCCAGCAGCGTAGCGGGAGCCTCCTACAATGAGCAGTTCTTC. It yields the protein CASSVAGASYNEQFF.

The genes are TRBV27 and TRBJ2-2, with 7 nucleotides matching TRBD1. The CDR3 covers 14 residues. V lost 8 bases to trimming and J lost 3 bases; unmatched junction nucleotides: 6. Germline V lookup: CDR1 MNHEY, CDR2 SMNVEV (reference sequence). CDR3 residues: CASARTGHTGELFF. The CDR3 DNA is TGTGCCAGCGCCCGGACAGGACACACCGGGGAGCTGTTTTTT.